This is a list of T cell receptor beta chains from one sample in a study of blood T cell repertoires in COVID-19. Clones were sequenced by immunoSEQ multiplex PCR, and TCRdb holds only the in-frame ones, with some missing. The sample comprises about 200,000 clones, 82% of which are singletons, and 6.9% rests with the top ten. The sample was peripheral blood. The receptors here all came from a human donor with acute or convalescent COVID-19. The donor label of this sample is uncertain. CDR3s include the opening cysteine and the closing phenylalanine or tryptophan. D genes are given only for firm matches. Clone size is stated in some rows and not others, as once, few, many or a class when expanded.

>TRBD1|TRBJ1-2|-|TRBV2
TGTGCCAGCAGTGAAATCCCGGACAGGGCGGGAGGCTACACCTTC
CASSEIPDRAGGYTF
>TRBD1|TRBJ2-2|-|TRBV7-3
TGTGCCAGCAGCGAGAACCCGGGACAGGGGGCGAACACCGGGGAGCTGTTTTTT
CASSENPGQGANTGELFF
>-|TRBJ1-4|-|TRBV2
TGTGCCAGCAGGCGGACAGAGGGTAATGAAAAACTGTTTTTT
CASRRTEGNEKLFF
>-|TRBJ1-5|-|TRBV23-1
TGCGCCAGCAGTCCTTATAACAGGGCACATAGCAATCAGCCCCAGCATTTT
CASSPYNRAHSNQPQHF
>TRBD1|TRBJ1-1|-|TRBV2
TGTGCCAGCAGGAGACAGGGCCCGACTGAAGCTTTCTTT
CASRRQGPTEAFF
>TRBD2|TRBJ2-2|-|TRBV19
TGTGCCAGTAGTCGCCTTAGCGGGGGCGGCACCGGGGAGCTGTTTTTT
CASSRLSGGGTGELFF
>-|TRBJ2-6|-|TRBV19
TGTGCCAGTTCGACAGGAGGCTCTGGGGCCAACGTCCTGACTTTC
CASSTGGSGANVLTF
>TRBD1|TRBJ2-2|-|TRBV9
TGTGCCAGCAGCGTAGGGGACAGGACGAACACCGGGGAGCTGTTTTTT
CASSVGDRTNTGELFF
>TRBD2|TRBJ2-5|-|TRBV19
TGTGCCAGTAGTCCCCGTGGAAGCGGGAGGGCCTGGGGGGAGACCCAGTACTTC
CASSPRGSGRAWGETQYF
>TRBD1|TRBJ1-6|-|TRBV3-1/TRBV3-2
TGTGCCAGCAGCCAAGAAACAGGGGGTAAAGGTTCACCCCTCCACTTT
CASSQETGGKGSPLHF
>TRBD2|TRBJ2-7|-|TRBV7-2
TGTGCCAGCAGCTTAGCAAGCGGGGGCTCCTACGAGCAGTACTTC
CASSLASGGSYEQYF
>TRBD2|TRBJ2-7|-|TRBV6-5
TGTGCCAGCAGTACCGGGACTAGCGGCGCCTACGAGCAGTACTTC
CASSTGTSGAYEQYF
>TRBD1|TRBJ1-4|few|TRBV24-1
TGTGCCACCAGTGATCCGGGACAGGGGGACGAAAAACTGTTTTTT
CATSDPGQGDEKLFF
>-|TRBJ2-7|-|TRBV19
TGTGCCAGTAGTATAGATTGGAGGGGGCCCTACGAGCAGTACTTC
CASSIDWRGPYEQYF
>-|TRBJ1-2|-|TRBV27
TGTGCCAGCAGCCCGGCAGGGGCCTATGGCTACACCTTC
CASSPAGAYGYTF
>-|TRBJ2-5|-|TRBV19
TGTGCCAGTACCGATGGGACACATCCAGAGACCCAGTACTTC
CASTDGTHPETQYF
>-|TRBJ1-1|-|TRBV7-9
TGTGCCAGCAGCTTGCAGGAAAACACTGAAGCTTTCTTT
CASSLQENTEAFF
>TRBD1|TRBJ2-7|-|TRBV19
TGTGCCAGTAGGGGACAGGGCAGCTCCTACGAGCAGTACTTC
CASRGQGSSYEQYF
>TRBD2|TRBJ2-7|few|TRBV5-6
TGTGCCAGCGAATCGGGGGGTGGACGGAGCTCCTACGAGCAGTACTTC
CASESGGGRSSYEQYF
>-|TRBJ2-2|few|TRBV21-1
TGTGCCAGCAGCATCTCGGGGATGAACACCGGGGAGCTGTTTTTT
CASSISGMNTGELFF
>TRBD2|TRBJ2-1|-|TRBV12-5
TGTGCTAGTGGCCGGGAGGGTCCCAATGAGCAGTTCTTC
CASGREGPNEQFF
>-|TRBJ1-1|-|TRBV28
TGTGCCAGCAGTGGACTATTGACTGAAGCTTTCTTT
CASSGLLTEAFF
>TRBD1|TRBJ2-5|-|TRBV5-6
TGTGCCAGCAGCTTGACAGGGGGCTCGGAGACCCAGTACTTC
CASSLTGGSETQYF
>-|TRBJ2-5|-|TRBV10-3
TGTGCCATCAGTGACCCAGGTTTACAAGAGACCCAGTACTTC
CAISDPGLQETQYF
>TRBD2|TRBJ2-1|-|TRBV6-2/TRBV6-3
TGTGCCAGCAGTTCCGGGACTAGCCTTTCCTACAATGAGCAGTTCTTC
CASSSGTSLSYNEQFF
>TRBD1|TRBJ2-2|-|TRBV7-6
TGTGCCAGCAGCTTAGAGGGACAGGGGTCCACCGGGGAGCTGTTTTTT
CASSLEGQGSTGELFF
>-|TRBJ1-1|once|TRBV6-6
TGTGCCAGCAGGGGCTCGGGGGGTACTGAAGCTTTCTTT
CASRGSGGTEAFF
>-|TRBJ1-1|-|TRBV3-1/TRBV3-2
TGTGCCAGCAGCCAAGTTAGCAGAATGAACACTGAAGCTTTCTTT
CASSQVSRMNTEAFF
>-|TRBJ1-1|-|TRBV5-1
TGCGCCAGCAGCTCAACTGGGCAGCTCTCCGAAGCTTTCTTT
CASSSTGQLSEAFF